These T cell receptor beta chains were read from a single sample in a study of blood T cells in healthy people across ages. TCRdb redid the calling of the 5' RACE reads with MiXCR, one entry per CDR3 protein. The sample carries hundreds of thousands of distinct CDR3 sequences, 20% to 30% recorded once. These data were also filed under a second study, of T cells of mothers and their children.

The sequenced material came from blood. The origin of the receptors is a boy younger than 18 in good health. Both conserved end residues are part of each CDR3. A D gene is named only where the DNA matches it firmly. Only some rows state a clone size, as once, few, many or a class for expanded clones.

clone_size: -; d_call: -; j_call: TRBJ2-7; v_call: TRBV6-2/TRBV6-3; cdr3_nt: TGTGCCAGCAGTTACGGGGCAGTCTACGAGCAGTACTTC; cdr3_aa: CASSYGAVYEQYF
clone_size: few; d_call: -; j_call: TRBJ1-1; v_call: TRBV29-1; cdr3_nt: TGCAGCGTTGACCTAGGTGGGGGGCAAGCTTTCTTT; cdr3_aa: CSVDLGGGQAFF
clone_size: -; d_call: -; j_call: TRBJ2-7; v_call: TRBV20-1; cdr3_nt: TGCAGTGCTAGTCACCCGGCTAAGGTTTCCTACGAGCAGTACTTC; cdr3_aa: CSASHPAKVSYEQYF
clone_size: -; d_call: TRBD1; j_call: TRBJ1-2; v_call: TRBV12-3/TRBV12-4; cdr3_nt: TGTGCCAGCAGTTTCGGGACAGGGGGGACCTATGGCTACACCTTC; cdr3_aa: CASSFGTGGTYGYTF
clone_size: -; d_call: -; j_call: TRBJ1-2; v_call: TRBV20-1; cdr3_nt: TGCAGTGCTGTCATCCCCGACAAGGCGAACTATGGCTACACCTTC; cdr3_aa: CSAVIPDKANYGYTF
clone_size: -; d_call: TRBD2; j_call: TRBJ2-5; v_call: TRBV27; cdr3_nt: TGTGCCAGCAGTTTATACGGGACTAGTATGGAGACCCAGTACTTC; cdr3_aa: CASSLYGTSMETQYF
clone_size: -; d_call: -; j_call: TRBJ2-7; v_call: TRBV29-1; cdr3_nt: TGCAGCGTCGAGACGGGACTCTCCTACGAGCAGTACTTC; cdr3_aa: CSVETGLSYEQYF
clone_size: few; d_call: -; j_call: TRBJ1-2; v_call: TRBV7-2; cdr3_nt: TGTGCCAGCAGACACACGCGGGGCCCAACCTTC; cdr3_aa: CASRHTRGPTF
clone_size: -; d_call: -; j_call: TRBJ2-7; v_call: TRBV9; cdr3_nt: TGTGCCAGCAGCGTAAAACCCACAGGGTTCTACGAGCAGTACTTC; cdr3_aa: CASSVKPTGFYEQYF
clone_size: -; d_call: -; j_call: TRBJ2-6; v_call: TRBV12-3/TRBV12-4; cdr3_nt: TGTGCCAGCAGGTCAGATACTGGGGCCAACGTCCTGACTTTC; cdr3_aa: CASRSDTGANVLTF
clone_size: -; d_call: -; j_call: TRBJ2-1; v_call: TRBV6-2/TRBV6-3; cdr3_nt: TGTGCCAGCAGTCTCCGAATCTACAATGAGCAGTTCTTC; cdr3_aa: CASSLRIYNEQFF
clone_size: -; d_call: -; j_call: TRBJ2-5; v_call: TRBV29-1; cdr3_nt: TGCAGCGTTGAAGGATCCGGGCCCAACTTTCAAGAGACCCAGTACTTC; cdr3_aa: CSVEGSGPNFQETQYF
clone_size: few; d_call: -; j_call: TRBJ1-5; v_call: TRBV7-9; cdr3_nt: TGTGCCAGCAGCTCCACCGGGACCTATAGCAATCAGCCCCAGCATTTT; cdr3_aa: CASSSTGTYSNQPQHF
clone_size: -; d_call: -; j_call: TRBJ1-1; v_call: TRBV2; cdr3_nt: TGTGCCAGCAGTGAAGCTCCGGACGGGATGAACACTGAAGCTTTCTTT; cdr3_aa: CASSEAPDGMNTEAFF
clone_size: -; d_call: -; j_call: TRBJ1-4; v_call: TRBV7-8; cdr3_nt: TGTGCCAGCAGCTTAGGGACAACTGCAACTAATGAAAAACTGTTTTTT; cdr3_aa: CASSLGTTATNEKLFF
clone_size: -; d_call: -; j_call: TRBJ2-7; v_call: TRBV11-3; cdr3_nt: TGTGCCAACAGCTCTCCACGGGACGGCTCCTACGAGCAGTACTTC; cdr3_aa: CANSSPRDGSYEQYF
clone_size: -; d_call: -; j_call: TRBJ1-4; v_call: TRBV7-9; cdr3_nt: TGTGCCAGCAGCGCTAGGGGCAGGGTCGGATCTCGCCTTGGTGAAAAACTGTTTTTT; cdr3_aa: CASSARGRVGSRLGEKLFF
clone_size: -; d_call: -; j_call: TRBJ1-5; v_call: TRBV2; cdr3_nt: TGTGCCAGCACTGACTTCCCATCAAGTCAGCCCCAGCATTTT; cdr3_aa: CASTDFPSSQPQHF
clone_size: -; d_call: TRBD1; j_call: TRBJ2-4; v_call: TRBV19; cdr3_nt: TGTGCCAGCTCAACGGTGACAGGGCCTCAGTACTTC; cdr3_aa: CASSTVTGPQYF
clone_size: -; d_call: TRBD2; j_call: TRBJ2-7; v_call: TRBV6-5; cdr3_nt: TGTGCCAGCAGTTATATCGGGGGGGCCTACGAGCAGTACTTC; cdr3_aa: CASSYIGGAYEQYF
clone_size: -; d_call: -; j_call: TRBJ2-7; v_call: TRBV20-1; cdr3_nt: TGCAGTGCTAGTTCCGGAGGTGGTCCAATCTACGAGCAGTACTTC; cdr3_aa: CSASSGGGPIYEQYF
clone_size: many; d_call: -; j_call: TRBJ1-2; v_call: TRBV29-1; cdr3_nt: TGCAGCGCCCCTGACAGATCATATGGCTACACCTTC; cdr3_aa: CSAPDRSYGYTF
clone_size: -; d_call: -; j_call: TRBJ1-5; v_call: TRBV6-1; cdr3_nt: TGTGCCAGCAGTGAAGGATTCGGCAATCAGCCCCAGCATTTT; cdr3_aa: CASSEGFGNQPQHF
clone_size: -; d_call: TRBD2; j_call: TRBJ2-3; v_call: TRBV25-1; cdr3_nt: TGTGCCAGCAGTGATTCCGGGAGGCCAGATACGCAGTATTTT; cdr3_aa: CASSDSGRPDTQYF
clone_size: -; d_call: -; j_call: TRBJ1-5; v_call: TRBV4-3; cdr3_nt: TGCGCCAGCAGCCAAGATGCAGGTACTATCAATCAGCCCCAGCATTTT; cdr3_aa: CASSQDAGTINQPQHF
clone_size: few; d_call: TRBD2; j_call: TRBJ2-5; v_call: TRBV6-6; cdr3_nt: TGTGCCAGCAGTTCGGGGGGGGGCACGGAGACCCAGTACTTC; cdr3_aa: CASSSGGGTETQYF
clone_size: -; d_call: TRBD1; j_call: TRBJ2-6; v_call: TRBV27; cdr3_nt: TGTGCCAGCAGTCCTTTCTATGGACAGGGACTCTCTGGGGCCAACGTCCTGACTTTC; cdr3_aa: CASSPFYGQGLSGANVLTF
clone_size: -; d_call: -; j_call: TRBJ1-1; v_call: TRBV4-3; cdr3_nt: TGCGCCAGCAGCCAAGATTTCTCGAACACTGAAGCTTTCTTT; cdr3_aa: CASSQDFSNTEAFF
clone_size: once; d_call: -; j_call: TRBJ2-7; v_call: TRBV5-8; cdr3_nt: TGTGCCAGCAGCTTGATTGTCAACCCCTACGAGCAGTACTTC; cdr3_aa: CASSLIVNPYEQYF
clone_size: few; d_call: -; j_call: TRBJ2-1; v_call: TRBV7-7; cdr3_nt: TGTGCTAGCAGCTTAACCTCGGAGGGGGTAAATGAGCAGTTCTTC; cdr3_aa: CASSLTSEGVNEQFF
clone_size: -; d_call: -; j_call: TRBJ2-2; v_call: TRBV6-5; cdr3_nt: TGTGCCAGCAGTTACCGCGGGATCGGGGAGCTGTTTTTT; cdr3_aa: CASSYRGIGELFF
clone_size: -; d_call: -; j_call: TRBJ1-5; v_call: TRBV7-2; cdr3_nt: TGTGCCAGCAGCTTAGAGACAGGCAATCAGCCCCAGCATTTT; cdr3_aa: CASSLETGNQPQHF